These T cell receptor beta chains were read from a single sample in a study of shared clonotypes between healthy human individuals. Only in-frame clones appear in the TCRdb table, and some are missing; sequencing was by immunoSEQ multiplex PCR. The sample includes over a million clones, around 74% seen only once; the top ten take 1.2% to 1.5%. Material: memory CD4+ T cells sorted from blood. These receptors originate from a man aged 18 to 35 in good health. Both conserved end residues are part of each CDR3. The D gene is left open where the match is weak. The size of a clone is reported for some rows only, either as once, few or many, or as a class for expanded clones.

d_gene,abundance,v_gene,j_gene,CDR3nt,CDR3aa
-,-,TRBV11-3,TRBJ2-2,TGTGCCAGCAGCTTAGATAGGCGCACCGGGGAGCTGTTTTTT,CASSLDRRTGELFF
TRBD2,-,TRBV2,TRBJ2-5,TGTGCCAGCACCGTAGCGGGGGCACCGGGTGGGACCCAGTACTTC,CASTVAGAPGGTQYF
-,few,TRBV18,TRBJ1-4,TGTGCCAGCTCACCACGAGAAAATGAAAAACTGTTTTTT,CASSPRENEKLFF
TRBD1,-,TRBV14,TRBJ1-2,TGTGCCAGCAGCCAAACCAGAACAGGGGGCTATGGCTACACCTTC,CASSQTRTGGYGYTF
TRBD2,-,TRBV29-1,TRBJ2-1,TGCAGCGTTGAAGATCTAGCGGGGGGGCCCAATGAGCAGTTCTTC,CSVEDLAGGPNEQFF
-,-,TRBV18,TRBJ1-2,TGTGCCAGCTCACCAGCTACCTCCAACTATGGCTACACCTTC,CASSPATSNYGYTF
-,-,TRBV7-9,TRBJ2-7,TGTGCCAGCAGCCCCAGGGGCCCAGCGGGGCTCTACGAGCAGTACTTC,CASSPRGPAGLYEQYF
TRBD2,-,TRBV5-1,TRBJ2-2,TGCGCCAGTAGCGGGAGAAACACCGGGGAGCTGTTTTTT,CASSGRNTGELFF
-,-,TRBV30,TRBJ2-7,TGTGCCTGGAGTGGGGCAGGTTACGAGCAGTACTTC,CAWSGAGYEQYF
-,-,TRBV11-2,TRBJ2-5,TGTGCCAGCAGCTTCCGTCCCCGGGGAGAGACCCAGTACTTC,CASSFRPRGETQYF
-,-,TRBV7-8,TRBJ1-6,TGTGCCAGCAGCTTATCGGCGACGGGGGCAAACAATTCACCCCTCCACTTT,CASSLSATGANNSPLHF
TRBD2,-,TRBV28,TRBJ2-7,TGTGCCAGCAGTTCTAGCGGGGGCTCCTACGAGCAGTACTTC,CASSSSGGSYEQYF
TRBD1,-,TRBV7-2,TRBJ2-4,TGTGCCAGCAGCCCCAGACAGGGACAATCGCAAAACATTCAGTACTTC,CASSPRQGQSQNIQYF
-,-,TRBV30,TRBJ1-4,TGTGCCTGGAGTACAGGAGGCACTAATGAAAAACTGTTTTTT,CAWSTGGTNEKLFF
-,-,TRBV6-4,TRBJ2-3,TGTGCCAGCAGTGAGACCCCGGGCGGTACGCAGTATTTT,CASSETPGGTQYF
-,-,TRBV27,TRBJ2-7,TGTGCCAGCAATAAACGGGGCAGCAACTACGAGCAGTACTTC,CASNKRGSNYEQYF
TRBD1,-,TRBV7-3,TRBJ2-7,TGTGCCAGCAGCTTAAGTGGGACAGGGGCCTACGAGCAGTACTTC,CASSLSGTGAYEQYF
TRBD2,-,TRBV4-1,TRBJ2-1,TGCGCCAGCAGCCAAGACCCAACTAGCGGGAAGACCAATGAGCAGTTCTTC,CASSQDPTSGKTNEQFF
TRBD1,-,TRBV25-1,TRBJ1-3,TGTGCCAGCAGTGAGCCAGGGGGCGGTGGAAACACCATATATTTT,CASSEPGGGGNTIYF
-,-,TRBV21-1,TRBJ1-4,TGTGCCAGCAGCAAAGAAGTAGGGGAGGATGAAAAACTGTTTTTT,CASSKEVGEDEKLFF
TRBD1,-,TRBV5-5,TRBJ2-7,TGTGCCAGCAGCTTGCTGACAGGGCCGACCTACGAGCAGTACTTC,CASSLLTGPTYEQYF
-,-,TRBV2,TRBJ2-3,TGTGCCAGCAGGACCAGTGGGGATACGCAGTATTTT,CASRTSGDTQYF
-,-,TRBV5-1,TRBJ2-1,TGCGCCAGCAGCTTGGCCCGCTCTCCAGGCGCCGCAAATGAGCAGTTCTTC,CASSLARSPGAANEQFF
-,few,TRBV6-6,TRBJ2-5,TGTGCCAGCAGTTACGGACCAGAAGGCGACCAAGAGACCCAGTACTTC,CASSYGPEGDQETQYF
TRBD1,-,TRBV4-3,TRBJ2-3,TGCGCCAGCAGCCAAGAGGGGACAGGTCAAGATACGCAGTATTTT,CASSQEGTGQDTQYF
TRBD1,-,TRBV7-6,TRBJ1-3,TGTGCCAGCAGCTTAGCCCAGGGGGCCTCTGGAAACACCATATATTTT,CASSLAQGASGNTIYF
-,-,TRBV30,TRBJ2-1,TGTGCCTGGAGTGTACGTGATGAGCAGTTCTTC,CAWSVRDEQFF
TRBD1,-,TRBV30,TRBJ2-1,TGTGCCTGGAGTGTAACGGGCGCAGGGGGAAATGAGCAGTTCTTC,CAWSVTGAGGNEQFF
-,-,TRBV7-8,TRBJ2-5,TGTGCCAGCAGCTTAGCTTGGTCGTCCGGGCAAGAGACCCAGTACTTC,CASSLAWSSGQETQYF
TRBD2,-,TRBV5-6,TRBJ2-7,TGTGCCAGCAGCTTGGGCCTAGCGGGGACCTACGAGCAGTACTTC,CASSLGLAGTYEQYF
TRBD2,-,TRBV9,TRBJ2-1,TGTGCCAGCAGCGTGTCTAGCGGGGGGTCTTTGTTCTTC,CASSVSSGGSLFF
-,-,TRBV5-1,TRBJ1-1,TGCGCCAGCAGCTTGTACGACATGAGTGAAGCTTTCTTT,CASSLYDMSEAFF
-,-,TRBV6-5,TRBJ1-1,TGTGCCAGCACAAGGACAGCTTACACTGAAGCTTTCTTT,CASTRTAYTEAFF
TRBD1,once,TRBV28,TRBJ1-3,TGTGCCAGCGAGGAGACAGGGAAGGCTGGAAACACCATATATTTT,CASEETGKAGNTIYF
-,-,TRBV10-3,TRBJ2-3,TGTGCCATCAGCATAGCGGCCCGCATGGATACGCAGTATTTT,CAISIAARMDTQYF
TRBD1,-,TRBV2,TRBJ2-2,TGTGCCAGCAGTTTAGGGACAGGGGGAAACACCGGGGAGCTGTTTTTT,CASSLGTGGNTGELFF
TRBD1,-,TRBV10-2,TRBJ2-4,TGCGCCAGCAGCGACAGGGGGTTGGCCAAAAACATTCAGTACTTC,CASSDRGLAKNIQYF
TRBD2,many,TRBV11-2,TRBJ2-5,TGTGCCAGCAGCTTCCTAGCGGGGGAAGAGACCCAGTACTTC,CASSFLAGEETQYF
TRBD1,-,TRBV19,TRBJ1-1,TGTGCCAGTAGCCTGACAGGGGACAGTACTGAAGCTTTCTTT,CASSLTGDSTEAFF
-,-,TRBV18,TRBJ1-5,TGTGCCAGCTCACCCCCTCCGGGGTTGACCCAGCATTTT,CASSPPPGLTQHF
TRBD2,-,TRBV2,TRBJ2-3,TGTGCCAGCCTAGAACTAGCGGGGGGCTCAGATACGCAGTATTTT,CASLELAGGSDTQYF
-,-,TRBV10-1,TRBJ2-5,TGCGCCAGCAGTGATGGTACGCGAGAGACCCAGTACTTC,CASSDGTRETQYF
TRBD2,-,TRBV29-1,TRBJ2-3,TGCAGCGTTGACGGAAGACTAGCGGGAGGGATTGTGAACACAGATACGCAGTATTTT,CSVDGRLAGGIVNTDTQYF
TRBD1,-,TRBV5-1,TRBJ2-7,TGCGCCAGCAGCAGCTCCGGGACAGGGGGGAACTACGAGCAGTACTTC,CASSSSGTGGNYEQYF
TRBD2,-,TRBV5-5,TRBJ2-1,TGTGCCAGCAGCCCGGGACTAGCGGGAGCTCTGTTATACAATGAGCAGTTCTTC,CASSPGLAGALLYNEQFF
-,-,TRBV2,TRBJ2-7,TGTGCCAGCAGCATTGGGGACGGTGTGTCCTACGAGCAGTACTTC,CASSIGDGVSYEQYF